One sample yielded the 10 T cell receptor beta chains listed below, sequenced in a study of CD8 T cells in ankylosing spondylitis. Study results and limitations: There was a TCR beta motif, made of several highly homologous variants, that appeared characteristic of ankylosing spondylitis blood.

Antigens of these TCRs are unknown. Each CDR3 protein gets one entry after TCRdb re-called the 5' RACE reads with MiXCR. Among about 700,000 distinct CDR3 sequences listed, under 20% were seen once. Sequenced sample: blood, either unsorted or a sorted T cell fraction (not recorded which). The receptors stem from a male donor with ankylosing spondylitis.

This clonotype was seen ten or more times. V is TRBV11-2 and J is TRBJ2-1; D may be TRBD2 (6 bases). V was pared by 3 bases and J by 7 bases, with 10 bases between. Germline assignment: CDR1 SGHAT and CDR2 FQNNGV. This CDR3 region has 13 residues. The CDR3 here is CASSLSGRNEQFF. In DNA form, the CDR3 reads TGTGCCAGCAGCTTGTCGGGGAGGAATGAGCAGTTCTTC.

The table lists this clonotype with many counts. This chain uses TRBV4-1 with TRBJ2-1; D remains unclear. Germline assignment: CDR1 MGHRA and CDR2 YSYEKL. This CDR3 is 12 amino acids long. The germline V and J ends were trimmed by 5 bases and 6 bases, with 8 bases remaining between them. Written as DNA, the CDR3 is TGCGCCAGCAGCTCACGGACCAATGAGCAGTTCTTC. Amino acids: CASSSRTNEQFF.

This rearrangement joins TRBV12-3 or TRBV12-4 to TRBJ2-1; 7 nucleotides agree with TRBD1. This CDR3 is built from 14 residues. The V gene end was trimmed by 5 bases and the J gene end by 4 bases; junction bases not matched to a gene: 5. For the CDR3, the DNA is TGTGCCAGCAGTGACAGGGCCGGGTACAATGAGCAGTTCTTC. Protein: CASSDRAGYNEQFF.

The J gene is TRBJ1-2, the V gene TRBV7-3; a weak D match, TRBD1 (6 bases). Trimming took off 1 base at V and 6 bases at J, with 15 bases between the two ends. From germline, CDR1 is SGHTA and CDR2 FQGTGA. The CDR3 extends over 15 amino acids. The CDR3 loop reads CASSLIEGGNDGYTF. CDR3 nucleotides: TGTGCCAGCAGCTTAATTGAGGGGGGGAATGATGGCTACACCTTC.

This clonotype was observed a few times. This chain connects TRBV20-1 to TRBJ1-1; no firm D call. This CDR3 has 13 residues. V lost 1 base to trimming and J lost 4 bases, with 10 bases between them. Germline V CDR1 and CDR2: DFQATT, SNEGSKA (reference sequence). The CDR3 nucleotides read TGCAGTGCTAGAGGGTGGGTGGGCACTGAAGCTTTCTTT. This sequence encodes CSARGWVGTEAFF.

Many counts were recorded for this clonotype. This chain uses TRBV12-3 or TRBV12-4 with TRBJ2-1; D unclear. The CDR3 runs to 12 residues. Trimming shortened V by 6 bases and J by 7 bases, and 10 bases separated the two germline ends. The CDR3 loop reads CASSLNGNEQFF. The CDR3, as DNA: TGTGCCAGCAGCTTGAATGGGAATGAGCAGTTCTTC.

The chain carries TRBV7-2 and TRBJ2-6; a weak D match, TRBD1 (5 bases). The CDR3 is made up of 17 amino acids. Trimming took off 3 bases at V and 0 bases at J, with 12 bases between the two ends. The germline V gene has CDR1 SGHTA and CDR2 FQGNSA. The CDR3 loop is CASSFQGLSSGANVLTF. The CDR3 bases are TGTGCCAGCAGCTTTCAGGGTTTAAGCTCTGGGGCCAACGTCCTGACTTTC.

The chain joins TRBV18 to TRBJ2-1, with D possibly being TRBD2 (5 bases). Germline V lookup: CDR1 KGHSH, CDR2 LQKENI. Deletions cut 6 bases from V and 3 bases from J, with 15 bases between. This CDR3 spans 15 amino acids. The CDR3: CASSPSDRDYNEQFF. In DNA, the CDR3 is TGTGCCAGCTCTCCCTCGGACCGGGACTACAATGAGCAGTTCTTC.

This clonotype was detected ten times or more. The J gene is TRBJ2-5, the V gene TRBV12-3 or TRBV12-4; 12 bases align to TRBD2. J gave up 3 bases and V 6 bases, and 5 bases lay outside the gene matches. The CDR3 loop spans 15 amino acids. CDR3 in amino acids: CASRTRTSGEETQYF. DNA for the CDR3: TGTGCCAGCAGAACTAGGACTAGCGGGGAAGAGACCCAGTACTTC.

The chain recombines TRBV7-9 with TRBJ2-3; no firm D call. The V gene lost 5 bases and the J gene lost 4 bases, with 13 bases spanning the gap. CDR1 is SEHNR and CDR2 is FQNEAQ in the germline V gene (reference sequence). The CDR3 covers 14 residues. The CDR3 DNA sequence: TGTGCCAGCAGCCTTGGGCCAGACGCAGATACGCAGTATTTT. It codes for CASSLGPDADTQYF.